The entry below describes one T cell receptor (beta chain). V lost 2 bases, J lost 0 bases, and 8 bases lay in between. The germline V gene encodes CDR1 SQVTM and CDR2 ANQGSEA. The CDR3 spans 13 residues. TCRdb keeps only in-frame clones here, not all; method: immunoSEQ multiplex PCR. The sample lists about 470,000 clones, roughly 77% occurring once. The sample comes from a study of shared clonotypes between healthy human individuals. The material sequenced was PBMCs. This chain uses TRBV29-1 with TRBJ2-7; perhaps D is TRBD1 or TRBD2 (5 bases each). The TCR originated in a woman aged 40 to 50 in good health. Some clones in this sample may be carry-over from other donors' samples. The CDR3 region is CSVERDGSYEQYF. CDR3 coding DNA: TGCAGCGTTGAAAGGGACGGCTCCTACGAGCAGTACTTC.